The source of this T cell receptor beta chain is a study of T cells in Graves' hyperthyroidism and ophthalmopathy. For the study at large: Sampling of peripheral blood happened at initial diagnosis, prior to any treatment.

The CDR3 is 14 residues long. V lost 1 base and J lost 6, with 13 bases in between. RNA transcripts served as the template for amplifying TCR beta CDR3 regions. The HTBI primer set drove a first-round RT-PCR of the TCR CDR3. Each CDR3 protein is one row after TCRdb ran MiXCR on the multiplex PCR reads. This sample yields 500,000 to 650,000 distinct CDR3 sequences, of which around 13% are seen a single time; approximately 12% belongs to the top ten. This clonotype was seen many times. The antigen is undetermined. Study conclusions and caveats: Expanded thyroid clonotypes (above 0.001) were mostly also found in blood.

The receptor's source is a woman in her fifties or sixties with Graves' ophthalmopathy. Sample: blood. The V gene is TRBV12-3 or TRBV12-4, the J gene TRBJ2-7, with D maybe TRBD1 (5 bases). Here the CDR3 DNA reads TGTGCCAGCAGTTTAGGGCAGGGTCCTAGCGAGCAGTACTTC. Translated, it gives CASSLGQGPSEQYF.